Here is one TCR beta chain with its context. Its antigen is undetermined. This record belongs to a study of cytomegalovirus exposure and HLA in healthy donors. Study-wide results and caveats: A list of 150 or so TCR beta chains associated with cytomegalovirus was given.

Germline-derived CDR1 and CDR2 are MDHEN and SYDVKM. Between the trimmed V and J ends, which lost 3 bases and 6 bases, there was a span of 16 bases. The CDR3 length is 15 residues. Vbeta (60) and Jbeta (13) primers were used in the PCR. The data were produced by immunoSEQ multiplex PCR, yet TCRdb's version contains in-frame clones alone and is incomplete. The repertoire holds approximately 100,000 clones, with roughly 80% as singletons. Sequencing was done on a sample of PBMCs. This rearrangement joins TRBV28 to TRBJ2-3; D unclear. The source is a man in his fifties in good health and CMV-seropositive. CDR3 protein: CASSFSARPGDTQYF. CDR3 nucleotides: TGTGCCAGCAGTTTTTCTGCCCGCCCCGGGGATACGCAGTATTTT.